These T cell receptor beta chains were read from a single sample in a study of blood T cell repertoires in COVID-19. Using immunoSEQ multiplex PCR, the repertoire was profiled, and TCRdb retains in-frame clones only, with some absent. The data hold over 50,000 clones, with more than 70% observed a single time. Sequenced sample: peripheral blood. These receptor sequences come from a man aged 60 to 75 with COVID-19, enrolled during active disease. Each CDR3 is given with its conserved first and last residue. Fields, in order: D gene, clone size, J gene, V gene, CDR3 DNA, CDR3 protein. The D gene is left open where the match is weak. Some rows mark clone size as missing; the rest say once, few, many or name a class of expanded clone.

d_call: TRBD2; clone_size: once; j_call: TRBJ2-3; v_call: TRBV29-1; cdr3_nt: TGCAGCGTTGAAATGTTGCGGGAGAGGTCTCCGCAGTATTTT; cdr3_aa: CSVEMLRERSPQYF
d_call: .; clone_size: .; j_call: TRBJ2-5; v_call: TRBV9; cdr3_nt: TGTGCCAGCAGCGCAGACGTAGCGCCACCCTATGAGACCCAGTACTTC; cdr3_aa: CASSADVAPPYETQYF
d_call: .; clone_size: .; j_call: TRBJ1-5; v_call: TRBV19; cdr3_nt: TGTGCCAGTAGACTGACAGTACTGCGTCAGCCCCAGCATTTT; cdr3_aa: CASRLTVLRQPQHF
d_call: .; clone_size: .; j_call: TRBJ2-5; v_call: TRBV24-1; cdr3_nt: TGTGCCACCAGTGATTCTTTACAGGGAGAGACCCAGTACTTC; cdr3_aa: CATSDSLQGETQYF
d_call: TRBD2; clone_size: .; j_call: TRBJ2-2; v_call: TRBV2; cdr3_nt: TGTGCCAGCAGTGCAGCGGGAGGTCTTGGAACCGGGGAGCTGTTTTTT; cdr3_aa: CASSAAGGLGTGELFF
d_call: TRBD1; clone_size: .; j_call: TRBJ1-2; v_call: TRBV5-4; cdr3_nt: TGTGCCAGCAGACAGACAGGGGGCGGGTATGGCTACACCTTC; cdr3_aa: CASRQTGGGYGYTF
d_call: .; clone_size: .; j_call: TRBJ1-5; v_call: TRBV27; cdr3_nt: TGTGCCAGCAGTCCCCGGGCAGGGATACCTAGCAATCAGCCCCAGCATTTT; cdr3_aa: CASSPRAGIPSNQPQHF
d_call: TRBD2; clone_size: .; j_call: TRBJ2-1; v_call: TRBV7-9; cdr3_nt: TGTGCCAGCAGCCTACCGGGACTAGCCAGCAATGAGCAGTTCTTC; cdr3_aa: CASSLPGLASNEQFF
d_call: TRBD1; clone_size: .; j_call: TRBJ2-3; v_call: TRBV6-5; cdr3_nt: TGTGCCAGCAGCGCCGGACAGGGGACAGATACGCAGTATTTT; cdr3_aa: CASSAGQGTDTQYF
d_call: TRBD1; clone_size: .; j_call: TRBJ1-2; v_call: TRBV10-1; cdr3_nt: TGCGCCAGCAGAGGACAGGGTTATGGCTACACCTTC; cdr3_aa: CASRGQGYGYTF
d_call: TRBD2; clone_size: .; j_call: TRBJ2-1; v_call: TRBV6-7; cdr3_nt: TGTGCCAGCAGTCTGGGACTAGGAGGGGGATATGAGCAGTTCTTC; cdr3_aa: CASSLGLGGGYEQFF
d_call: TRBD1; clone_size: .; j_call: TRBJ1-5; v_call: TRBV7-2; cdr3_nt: TGTGCCAGCAGCTTCGGGACAGGGAATAGCAATCAGCCCCAGCATTTT; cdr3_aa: CASSFGTGNSNQPQHF
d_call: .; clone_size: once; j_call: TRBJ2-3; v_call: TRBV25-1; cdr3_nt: TGTGCCAGCAGTGAATTCCGCGGAGCAGATACGCAGTATTTT; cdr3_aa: CASSEFRGADTQYF
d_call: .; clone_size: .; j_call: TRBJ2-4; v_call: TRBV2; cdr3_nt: TGTGCCAGCGCAGGGCCGAACATTCAGTACTTC; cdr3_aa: CASAGPNIQYF
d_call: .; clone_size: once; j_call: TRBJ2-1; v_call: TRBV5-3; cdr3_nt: TGTGCCAGAAGCCCCAAGAGAATCGAGCAGTTCTTC; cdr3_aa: CARSPKRIEQFF
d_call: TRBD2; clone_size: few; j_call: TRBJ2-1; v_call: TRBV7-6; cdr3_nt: TGTGCCAGCAGCTTCGGAGGCGGGAGTTCCTACAATGAGCAGTTCTTC; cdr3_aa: CASSFGGGSSYNEQFF
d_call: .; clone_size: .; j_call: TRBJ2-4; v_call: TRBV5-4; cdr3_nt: TGTGCCAGCAGCTTGTCTGTCAGCGAAGCCAAAAACATTCAGTACTTC; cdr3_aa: CASSLSVSEAKNIQYF
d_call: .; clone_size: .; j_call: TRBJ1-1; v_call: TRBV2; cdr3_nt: TGTGCCAGCAGTGAAGGACACCAGAACACTGAAGCTTTCTTT; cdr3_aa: CASSEGHQNTEAFF
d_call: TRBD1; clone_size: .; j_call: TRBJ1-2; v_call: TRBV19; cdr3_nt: TGTGCCAGTAGGCCGACAGGGGAAAACTATGGCTACACCTTC; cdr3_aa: CASRPTGENYGYTF
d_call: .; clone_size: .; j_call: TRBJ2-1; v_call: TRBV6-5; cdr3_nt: TGTGCCAGTACGGAGACTTCGGTCAATGAGCAGTTCTTC; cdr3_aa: CASTETSVNEQFF
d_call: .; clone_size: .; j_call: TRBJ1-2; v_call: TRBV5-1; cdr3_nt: TGCGCCAGCAGGGTTGGAGAAGTGGGCTACACCTTC; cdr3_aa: CASRVGEVGYTF
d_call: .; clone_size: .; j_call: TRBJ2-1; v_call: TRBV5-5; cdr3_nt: TGTGCCAGCAGCTTGGAACTTTGGCGGGAAAACAATGAGCAGTTCTTC; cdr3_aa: CASSLELWRENNEQFF
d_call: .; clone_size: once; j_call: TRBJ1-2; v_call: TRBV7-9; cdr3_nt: TGTGCCAGCAGCTTACCGAACGGTATTGGGGGCGGTGGCTACACCTTC; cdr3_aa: CASSLPNGIGGGGYTF
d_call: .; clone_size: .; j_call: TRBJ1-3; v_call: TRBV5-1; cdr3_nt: TGCGCCAGCAGCTTAGAAGGGACACACTCTGGAAACACCATATATTTT; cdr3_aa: CASSLEGTHSGNTIYF